The 2 T cell receptor beta chains below come from one sample, sequenced in a study of T cell changes during pregnancy in multiple sclerosis. The repertoire was sequenced with immunoSEQ multiplex PCR; TCRdb's copy has only in-frame clones and lacks some. The sample has 40,000 to 55,000 clones, approximately 89% seen once. Here the sequenced sample was CD8+ T cells from peripheral blood mononuclear cells, taken in the second trimester of pregnancy. Every receptor here comes from a female donor with multiple sclerosis, enrolled in a pregnancy study.

This clone turned up a few times. The chain has TRBV9 and TRBJ2-5; a possible D gene is TRBD2 (6 bases). CDR1 and CDR2 (germline): SGDLS, YYNGEE. V lost 3 bases, J lost 5 bases, and 14 bases lay in between. There are 14 residues in the CDR3. The CDR3 protein is CASSAPVREETQYF. In DNA form, the CDR3 reads TGTGCCAGCAGCGCCCCGGTCCGGGAGGAGACCCAGTACTTC.

This clone showed up just a few times. The gene calls are TRBV19 and TRBJ1-1; D not certain. Germline V gene data show CDR1 as LNHDA and CDR2 as SQIVND (reference sequence). V lost 4 bases to trimming and J lost 6 bases, with 15 bases between them. The length of the CDR3 is 14 residues. As DNA, the CDR3 is TGTGCCAGTAGTAGCCAGAGTTCTAGAGCTGAAGCTTTCTTT. This codes for CASSSQSSRAEAFF.